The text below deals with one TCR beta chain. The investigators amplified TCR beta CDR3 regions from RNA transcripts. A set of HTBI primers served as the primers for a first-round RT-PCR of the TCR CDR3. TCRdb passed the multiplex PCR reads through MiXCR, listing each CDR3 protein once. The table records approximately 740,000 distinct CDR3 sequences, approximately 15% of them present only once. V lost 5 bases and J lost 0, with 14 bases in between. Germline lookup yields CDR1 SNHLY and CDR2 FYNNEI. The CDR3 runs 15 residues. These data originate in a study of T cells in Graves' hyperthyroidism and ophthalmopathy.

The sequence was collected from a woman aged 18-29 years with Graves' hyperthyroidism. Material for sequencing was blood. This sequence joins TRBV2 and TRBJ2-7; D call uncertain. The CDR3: CASSINGISSYEQYF. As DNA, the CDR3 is TGTGCCAGCAGTATAAATGGGATAAGCTCCTACGAGCAGTACTTC. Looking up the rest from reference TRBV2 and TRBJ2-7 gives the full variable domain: EPEVTQTPSHQVTQMGQEVILRCVPISNHLYFYWYRQILGQKVEFLVSFYNNEISEKSEIFDDQFSVERPDGSNFTLKIRSTKLEDSAMYFCASSINGISSYEQYFGPGTRLTVT.